This T cell receptor (beta chain) was captured by sequencing in a study of blood T cell repertoires in COVID-19. The CDR3 loop spans 14 amino acids. Trimming took 4 bases from V and 3 from J; bases not matched to a gene: 6. Germline V gives CDR1 SGHRS, CDR2 YFSETQ. The protocol was immunoSEQ multiplex PCR, while the TCRdb copy is restricted to in-frame clones and leaves out a portion. The table records just over 150,000 clones, around nine tenths of them present only once. This receptor was obtained from a woman between 70 and 85 years old with acute or convalescent COVID-19. Sequenced: peripheral blood. V gene TRBV5-1 combines with J gene TRBJ1-2, with 7 nucleotides matching TRBD1. Here the CDR3 reads CASSPGQTYYGYTF. The CDR3 region has the DNA TGCGCCAGCAGCCCGGGACAGACTTACTATGGCTACACCTTC. Complete variable domain (other parts from reference TRBV5-1 and TRBJ1-2): KAGVTQTPRYLIKTRGQQVTLSCSPISGHRSVSWYQQTPGQGLQFLFEYFSETQRNKGNFPGRFSGRQFSNSRSEMNVSTLELGDSALYLCASSPGQTYYGYTFGSGTRLTVV.